One and the same sample provided the 25 T cell receptor beta chains below, sequenced in a study of T cell responses to AZD1222 COVID-19 vaccine. The protocol was immunoSEQ multiplex PCR, while the TCRdb copy is restricted to in-frame clones and leaves out a portion. Counted here are about 160,000 clones, roughly 90% occurring once; the ten biggest clones make up 4.3%. Sequencing used peripheral blood, obtained 28 days after the second AZD1222 dose. Source of these receptors: an adult who received the AZD1222 COVID-19 vaccine.

J is TRBJ2-7 and V is TRBV7-9; D unclear. The V end was cut by 1 base, the J end by 5 bases, with 3 bases between. The CDR3 spans 11 residues. In germline, CDR1 is SEHNR, CDR2 FQNEAQ (reference sequence). The CDR3 protein is CASSLGDEQYF. The CDR3 DNA reads TGTGCCAGCAGCTTAGGGGACGAGCAGTACTTC.

V is TRBV7-6 and J is TRBJ2-1, with D possibly TRBD1 on 7 matching bases. The CDR3 loop spans 16 amino acids. Per the germline V gene, CDR1 is SGHVS and CDR2 is FNYEAQ. Trimming cost V 1 base and J 6 bases, with 16 bases left between them. The CDR3 sequence is CASSLVGGTAPNEQFF. The CDR3 DNA sequence: TGTGCCAGCAGCTTAGTTGGCGGGACAGCACCCAATGAGCAGTTCTTC.

The genes are TRBV2 and TRBJ1-1; D call uncertain. There are 12 residues in the CDR3. Germline V gene lookup returns CDR1 SNHLY and CDR2 FYNNEI. Trimming removed 4 bases at V and 6 bases at J, with 9 bases between. The DNA for the CDR3 is TGTGCCAGCAGTGCCCTGGGCGCTGAAGCTTTCTTT. Its protein is CASSALGAEAFF.

The CDR3 nucleotides are TGTGCCAGCAGCTCCGGGGGCGCGGGGAGTGGCTACACCTTC. Translation: CASSSGGAGSGYTF. This sequence joins TRBV7-3 and TRBJ1-2; the D gene is possibly TRBD1 (6 bases). Trimming removed 4 bases from V and 7 bases from J, with 16 bases in between. The germline V gene encodes CDR1 SGHTA and CDR2 FQGTGA. CDR3 length: 14 amino acids.

The gene calls are TRBV12-5 and TRBJ2-5; weak D call: TRBD1 (5 bases). The V gene lost 1 base and the J gene lost 6 bases, with 9 bases spanning the gap. CDR1 and CDR2 (germline): LGHNT, FRNRAP. This CDR3 has 13 residues. The CDR3 nucleotides are TGTGCTAGTGGTTTGGAGCAGGGCAAGACCCAGTACTTC. Protein: CASGLEQGKTQYF. The variable domain in full, completed from reference TRBV12-5 and TRBJ2-5, reads DARVTQTPRHKVTEMGQEVTMRCQPILGHNTVFWYRQTMMQGLELLAYFRNRAPLDDSGMPKDRFSAEMPDATLATLKIQPSEPRDSAVYFCASGLEQGKTQYFGPGTRLLVL.

The chain is built from TRBV29-1 and TRBJ1-1; D unclear. V was shortened by 4 bases and J by 0 bases, with 12 bases between the two germline ends. Germline loops: CDR1 SQVTM, CDR2 ANQGSEA. There are 14 residues in the CDR3. CDR3 DNA sequence: TGCAGCGTTGCCGAAGGTACCATGAACACTGAAGCTTTCTTT. Its translation: CSVAEGTMNTEAFF.

The chain couples TRBV4-1 to TRBJ2-5; TRBD1 aligns across 8 bases. This CDR3 has 13 amino acids. Losses at the gene ends were 4 bases for V and 3 bases for J; bases not matched to a gene: 1. CDR1 and CDR2 (germline): MGHRA, YSYEKL. The CDR3 reads CASSPGQEETQYF. The CDR3 DNA sequence: TGCGCCAGCAGCCCGGGACAGGAAGAGACCCAGTACTTC.

The rearrangement joins TRBV4-2 to TRBJ2-3; 10 bases match TRBD2. Looked up from germline, CDR1 is LGHNA and CDR2 is YNFKEQ. The CDR3 contains 17 residues. V was pared by 0 bases and J by 4 bases, with 7 bases of the junction left unmatched. The DNA of the CDR3 is TGTGCCAGCAGCCAAGATTTAAGCGGGGGGGCCGCAGATACGCAGTATTTT. This gives the protein CASSQDLSGGAADTQYF.

The rearrangement links TRBV20-1 to TRBJ1-1; tentative D call: TRBD1 (6 bases). The length of the CDR3 is 11 residues. The germline gives CDR1 DFQATT, CDR2 SNEGSKA (reference sequence). V was pared by 7 bases and J by 4 bases, with 10 bases between. Here the CDR3 reads CSGYRVTEAFF. The CDR3 DNA follows: TGCAGTGGATACAGGGTCACTGAAGCTTTCTTT.

This clone has only one observation. The chain joins TRBV5-1 to TRBJ2-1, with TRBD2 identical over 8 bases. This CDR3 is built from 15 residues. Trimming took 1 base from V and 6 from J; bases not matched to a gene: 6. From germline, CDR1 is SGHRS and CDR2 YFSETQ. The CDR3 protein is CASSLHSGARNEQFF. CDR3 DNA: TGCGCCAGCAGCTTGCATAGCGGGGCCCGCAATGAGCAGTTCTTC.

To note about this clone: Germline and junction disagree at one end, which may indicate a read error. The chain joins TRBV7-9 to TRBJ1-2, with D maybe TRBD1 (5 bases). The germline V gene has CDR1 SEHNR and CDR2 FQNEAQ (reference sequence). The CDR3 loop spans 18 amino acids. The CDR3 nucleotides read TGTGCCAGCCGCCCCGGTAGGGGCCTCCGCTCCCGGACGGTGGGAGTCTCCTTC. Its protein is CASRPGRGLRSRTVGVSF.

This sequence joins TRBV29-1 and TRBJ1-1; no clear D. The ends were cut back, 4 bases at V and 5 bases at J, with 5 bases in the middle. The V gene's germline CDR1 is SQVTM and CDR2 ANQGSEA. This CDR3 is built from 10 residues. DNA of the CDR3: TGCAGCGTTGTTGGTACTGAAGCTTTCTTT. The encoded protein is CSVVGTEAFF.

This clone was seen a single time. The V call is TRBV5-1, the J call TRBJ2-3, with a weak D call TRBD2 (6 bases). The CDR3 spans 15 residues. Trimming left V 4 bases short and J 1 base short, with 13 bases between. Germline V gene lookup returns CDR1 SGHRS and CDR2 YFSETQ. The CDR3 region is CASSRTIPRTDTQYF. CDR3 nucleotide sequence: TGCGCCAGCAGCCGGACTATTCCCCGCACAGATACGCAGTATTTT.

The V gene is TRBV19, the J gene TRBJ1-2; 7 nucleotides align to TRBD1. J lost 3 bases, V lost 6 bases, and 7 bases had no gene match. Looked up from germline, CDR1 is LNHDA and CDR2 is SQIVND (reference sequence). The CDR3 sequence is 14 residues long. The CDR3 DNA reads as TGTGCCAGTAGACTCGGACAGGCCCACTATGGCTACACCTTC. Its protein product is CASRLGQAHYGYTF. The full variable domain, its missing parts supplied by reference TRBV19 and TRBJ1-2, is DGGITQSPKYLFRKEGQNVTLSCEQNLNHDAMYWYRQDPGQGLRLIYYSQIVNDFQKGDIAEGYSVSREKKESFPLTVTSAQKNPTAFYLCASRLGQAHYGYTFGSGTRLTVV.

The rearrangement joins TRBV6-6 to TRBJ1-1, with D uncertain. The CDR3 runs to 16 residues. The germline V gene encodes CDR1 MNHNY and CDR2 SVGAGI (reference sequence). V was clipped by 2 bases and J by 3 bases, with 16 bases between them. CDR3 sequence (DNA): TGTGCCAGCAGTTACCCGGCCGCCGGGTTGGACACTGAAGCTTTCTTT. It yields the protein CASSYPAAGLDTEAFF.

The chain employs TRBV30 and TRBJ2-1; possibly TRBD2 for D (5 bases). V dropped 2 bases and J dropped 10 bases, with 9 bases sitting between them. Germline lookup yields CDR1 GTSNPN and CDR2 SVGIG (reference sequence). This CDR3 is 11 amino acids long. In DNA, the CDR3 is TGTGCCTGGAGTAGGCAGCGGGAGCAGTTCTTC. It specifies CAWSRQREQFF.

V is TRBV2 and J is TRBJ1-4; D unresolved. Trimming took off 4 bases at V and 3 bases at J, with 6 bases between the two ends. Germline lookup yields CDR1 SNHLY and CDR2 FYNNEI. The CDR3 totals 13 residues. The CDR3 coding sequence is TGTGCCAGCAGTGGGGTAGCTAATGAAAAACTGTTTTTT. Its translation is CASSGVANEKLFF.

The CDR3 here is CASSTHTSGGTGELFF. CDR3 DNA sequence: TGTGCCAGCAGCACCCATACTAGCGGGGGGACCGGGGAGCTGTTTTTT. The gene calls are TRBV7-6 and TRBJ2-2; 12 nucleotides line up with TRBD2. Germline CDR1 and CDR2: SGHVS and FNYEAQ. V gave up 5 bases and J gave up 5 bases; unmatched junction bases: 6. The CDR3 runs 16 residues. Variable domain in full (rest from reference TRBV7-6 and TRBJ2-2): GAGVSQSPRYKVTKRGQDVALRCDPISGHVSLYWYRQALGQGPEFLTYFNYEAQQDKSGLPNDRFSAERPEGSISTLTIQRTEQRDSAMYRCASSTHTSGGTGELFFGEGSRLTVL.

This chain connects TRBV4-1 to TRBJ2-7, with D tentatively TRBD2 (5 bases). The V and J ends lost 6 bases and 2 bases respectively, with 20 bases between them. This CDR3 has 16 amino acids. The germline CDR1 and CDR2 sequences are MGHRA and YSYEKL. DNA of the CDR3: TGCGCCAGCAGTTGGGTGTCGGGAACCCTAGCCTACGAGCAGTACTTC. It encodes CASSWVSGTLAYEQYF.

The chain uses TRBV13 and TRBJ2-2, with D perhaps assigned TRBD1 or TRBD2 (5 bases each). Germline V lookup: CDR1 PRHDT, CDR2 FYEKMQ (reference sequence). With 5 bases removed from V and 7 bases from J, the gap between germline ends came to 17 bases. The CDR3 runs 15 residues. The CDR3 nucleotides read TGTGCCAGCAGCGACCAATTGCCGGGACGCGGGGAGCTGTTTTTT. Translating it yields CASSDQLPGRGELFF. Complete variable domain (other parts from reference TRBV13 and TRBJ2-2): AAGVIQSPRHLIKEKRETATLKCYPIPRHDTVYWYQQGPGQDPQFLISFYEKMQSDKGSIPDRFSAQQFSDYHSELNMSSLELGDSALYFCASSDQLPGRGELFFGEGSRLTVL.

The chain is built from TRBV9 and TRBJ1-1; TRBD1 matches at 8 bases. Per germline, CDR1 SGDLS and CDR2 YYNGEE. V shed 2 bases, J shed 7 bases, and the junction held 7 bases outside the gene matches. The CDR3 has 14 residues. The CDR3 DNA reads as TGTGCCAGCAGCGTCCAGACAGGGGTCGGTGAAGCTTTCTTT. Amino acid sequence: CASSVQTGVGEAFF.

This sequence joins TRBV2 and TRBJ1-1, with 7 bases matching TRBD1. The CDR3 is made up of 14 amino acids. With V trimmed by 6 bases and J by 5 bases, 9 bases remained unmatched. Germline loops: CDR1 SNHLY, CDR2 FYNNEI. The CDR3 DNA reads TGTGCCAGCAGCAAGACAGGGCCGGGGACTGAAGCTTTCTTT. It specifies CASSKTGPGTEAFF. The full variable domain, its missing parts supplied by reference TRBV2 and TRBJ1-1, is EPEVTQTPSHQVTQMGQEVILRCVPISNHLYFYWYRQILGQKVEFLVSFYNNEISEKSEIFDDQFSVERPDGSNFTLKIRSTKLEDSAMYFCASSKTGPGTEAFFGQGTRLTVV.

This clone has only one observation. The chain carries TRBV6-5 and TRBJ1-6; D not certain. Trimming pared 3 bases from V and 6 bases from J, leaving 6 bases between. Germline CDR1 and CDR2: MNHEY and SVGAGI. The CDR3 covers 13 residues. CDR3 loop: CASSYTVNSPLHF. The DNA of the CDR3 is TGTGCCAGCAGTTATACTGTTAATTCACCCCTCCACTTT.

The J gene is TRBJ1-4, the V gene TRBV7-2; TRBD1 matches at 10 bases. V shed 5 bases and J 7 bases; nucleotides not matched to a gene: 4. This CDR3 spans 14 amino acids. Per the germline V gene, CDR1 is SGHTA and CDR2 is FQGNSA. In DNA form, the CDR3 reads TGTGCCAGCAGCGGGGACAGGGGTCGTGAAAAACTGTTTTTT. Translation gives CASSGDRGREKLFF.

V is TRBV29-1 and J is TRBJ2-5, with D maybe TRBD1 (6 bases). V gave up 5 bases and J gave up 5 bases, with 12 bases separating them. CDR3 length: 12 amino acids. The germline V gene has CDR1 SQVTM and CDR2 ANQGSEA. The CDR3 DNA reads as TGCAGCGTTTCTCAGGGGTCTGAGACCCAGTACTTC. Translation: CSVSQGSETQYF.